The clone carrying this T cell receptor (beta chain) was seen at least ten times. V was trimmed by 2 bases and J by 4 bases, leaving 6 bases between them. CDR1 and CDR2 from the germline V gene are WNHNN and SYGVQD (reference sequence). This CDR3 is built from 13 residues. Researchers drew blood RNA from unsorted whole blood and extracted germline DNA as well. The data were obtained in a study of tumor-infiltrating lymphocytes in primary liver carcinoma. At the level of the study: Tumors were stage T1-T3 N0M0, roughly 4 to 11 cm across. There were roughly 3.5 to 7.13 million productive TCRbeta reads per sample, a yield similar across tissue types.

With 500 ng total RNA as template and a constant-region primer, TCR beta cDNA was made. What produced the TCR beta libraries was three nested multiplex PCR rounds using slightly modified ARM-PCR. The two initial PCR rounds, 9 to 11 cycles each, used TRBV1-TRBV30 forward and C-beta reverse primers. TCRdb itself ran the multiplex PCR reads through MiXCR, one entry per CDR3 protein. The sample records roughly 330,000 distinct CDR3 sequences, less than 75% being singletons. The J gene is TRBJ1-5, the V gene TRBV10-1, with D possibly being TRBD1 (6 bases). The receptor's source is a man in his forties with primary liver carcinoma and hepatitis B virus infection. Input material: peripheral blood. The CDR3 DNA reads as TGCGCCAGCAGTGAGACAGGGAATCAGCCCCAGCATTTT. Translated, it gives CASSETGNQPQHF.